The clone carrying this T cell receptor beta chain was observed a few times. Its matching antigen is unknown. This sample is drawn from a study of response to subunit inactivated influenza vaccine. Whole-study results and caveats: That few new T cells are recruited by each seasonal influenza vaccination was the authors' suggestion.

This CDR3 region has 14 residues. Per germline, CDR1 MNHEY and CDR2 SVGAGI. Trimming cost V 7 bases and J 0 bases, with 12 bases left between them. TCRdb re-derived calls from the RT-PCR reads in MiXCR, one entry per CDR3 protein. The sample holds 610,000 or so distinct CDR3 sequences; approximately 15% are singletons and the top ten take around 10%. This sequence was found in a man in his fifties or sixties who received an inactivated influenza vaccine. The specimen was PBMCs from blood, collected 11 to 12 days after vaccination. The rearrangement joins TRBV6-5 to TRBJ1-2, with D unclear. The CDR3 sequence is CASKFEITNYGYTF. CDR3 nucleotide sequence: TGTGCCAGCAAGTTCGAGATCACTAACTATGGCTACACCTTC.